Listed below are T cell receptor beta chains from one sample, sequenced in a study of T cells in Graves' hyperthyroidism and ophthalmopathy. Using its own MiXCR run on the multiplex PCR reads, TCRdb lists one record per CDR3 protein. In the table there are 380,000 or so distinct CDR3 sequences, roughly 14% of which are singletons. What was sequenced was blood. These receptors all stem from a man aged 30-40 years with Graves' hyperthyroidism that later progressed to Graves' ophthalmopathy. The CDR3 runs from the conserved cysteine through the conserved F or W. A D gene is named only where the DNA matches it firmly. The size field is filled for only some rows; it gives once, few, many or a size class.

V gene,D gene,clone size,J gene,CDR3 DNA,CDR3 protein
TRBV2,TRBD1,many,TRBJ2-5,TGTGCCAGCAGTGAAGAGGGGACAGAACTAGAGACCCAGTACTTC,CASSEEGTELETQYF
TRBV24-1,NA,few,TRBJ2-1,TGTGCCACCAGTGATTTTGTCGGTGAAAGCTCCTACAATGAGCAGTTCTTC,CATSDFVGESSYNEQFF
TRBV30,NA,NA,TRBJ2-7,TGTGCCTGGAGTTCAGGATATGACGAGCAGTACTTC,CAWSSGYDEQYF
TRBV12-3/TRBV12-4,NA,many,TRBJ1-5,TGTGCCAGCAGTCCTCAGGGATATGGCAATCAGCCCCAGCATTTT,CASSPQGYGNQPQHF
TRBV27,NA,few,TRBJ2-5,TGTGCCAGCAGCCCTGAGGGCCCAGAGACCCAGTACTTC,CASSPEGPETQYF
TRBV29-1,NA,NA,TRBJ1-1,TGCAGCGTTGGGTTGGGGGGCACTGAAGCTTTCTTT,CSVGLGGTEAFF
TRBV15,NA,many,TRBJ1-3,TGTGCCACCAGCAGAGATAACAGGCCCTCTGGAAACACCATATATTTT,CATSRDNRPSGNTIYF
TRBV7-9,NA,many,TRBJ1-5,TGTGCCAGCAGCGACTCAGGGTCAAGCCAGCCCCAGCATTTT,CASSDSGSSQPQHF
TRBV11-3,TRBD1,many,TRBJ1-2,TGTGCCAGCAGCCCCACAGGGGGCGAGGACTATGGCTACACCTTC,CASSPTGGEDYGYTF
TRBV27,NA,NA,TRBJ2-7,TGTGCCAGCAGTTTACACCGGGGGGCAGCTGGGCAGTACTTC,CASSLHRGAAGQYF
TRBV3-1,TRBD2,NA,TRBJ2-7,TGTGCCAGCAGCCCTAGCGGGTGGTCCTACGAGCAGTACTTC,CASSPSGWSYEQYF
TRBV2,TRBD2,NA,TRBJ2-7,TGTGCCAGCTCCGGGACTAGCGGTGCCTACGAGCAGTACTTC,CASSGTSGAYEQYF
TRBV28,NA,many,TRBJ1-1,TGTGCCAGCAGTTTCTTGGGGCGAGCTTTCTTT,CASSFLGRAFF
TRBV6-1,NA,NA,TRBJ1-1,TGTGCCAGCTTGAACACTGAAGCTTTCTTT,CASLNTEAFF
TRBV19,NA,many,TRBJ1-2,TGTGCCAGTAGACGACAGGAGGACTATGGCTACACCTTC,CASRRQEDYGYTF
TRBV27,NA,many,TRBJ1-1,TGTGCCAGCAGTCAACAGGGCAGGACTGAAGCTTTCTTT,CASSQQGRTEAFF
TRBV7-2,NA,many,TRBJ1-2,TGTGCCAGCAGCCCGGTGGGGGGGGACGGCTATGGCTACACCTTC,CASSPVGGDGYGYTF
TRBV20-1,NA,NA,TRBJ1-1,TGCAGTGCCCCAGACCTGGACACTGAAGCTTTCTTT,CSAPDLDTEAFF
TRBV7-9,NA,NA,TRBJ1-1,TGTGCCAGCAGCCGCTGGGTGGCCGGGCCGGGGGATGAAGCTTTCTTT,CASSRWVAGPGDEAFF
TRBV5-1,NA,few,TRBJ1-6,TGCGCCAGCAGCCCTGTGGAAACCTACTATAATTCACCCCTCCACTTT,CASSPVETYYNSPLHF
TRBV11-2,TRBD2,many,TRBJ2-1,TGTGCCAGCAGCTTAACCAGCGGGGGGTCTACCTACAATGAGCAGTTCTTC,CASSLTSGGSTYNEQFF
TRBV5-6,TRBD1,few,TRBJ2-7,TGTGCCAGCAGCTTGGGACCCCCGGGACAGGGAATGCGCGAGCAGTACTTC,CASSLGPPGQGMREQYF
TRBV5-1,NA,many,TRBJ2-1,TGCGCCAGCAGCTGGACCGGGAGCTCCTACAATGAGCAGTTCTTC,CASSWTGSSYNEQFF
TRBV12-3/TRBV12-4,NA,many,TRBJ2-3,TGTGCCAGCAGTTCGACTAGAGATACGCAGTATTTT,CASSSTRDTQYF
TRBV5-1,NA,many,TRBJ2-2,TGCGCCAGCAGCAAGGGACCCCTGAGTACAGGGACCGGGGAGCTGTTTTTT,CASSKGPLSTGTGELFF
TRBV18,TRBD2,NA,TRBJ2-7,TGTGCCAGCTCACCTAGCGGGGGCCCCTACGAGCAGTACTTC,CASSPSGGPYEQYF
TRBV4-1,TRBD1,NA,TRBJ1-2,TGCGCCAGCAGCCAGGCAGGGGGCTCCAGCTATGGCTACACCTTC,CASSQAGGSSYGYTF
TRBV6-1,NA,many,TRBJ1-1,TGTGCCAGCAGTTCTGGTGGGTATGATAAGATGAAGACTGAAGCTTTCTTT,CASSSGGYDKMKTEAFF
TRBV11-2,NA,many,TRBJ2-1,TGTGCCAGCAGCTTAGAAGGACAGAATCACAATGAGCAGTTCTTC,CASSLEGQNHNEQFF
TRBV27,NA,many,TRBJ1-1,TGTGCCAGCAGCCTCACCGGGACTCCAGTGGGAGCTTTCTTT,CASSLTGTPVGAFF
TRBV2,NA,many,TRBJ1-4,TGTGCCAGCAGTGAATACGGCAGGGAGGGTGAAAAACTGTTTTTT,CASSEYGREGEKLFF
TRBV7-2,TRBD2,many,TRBJ2-3,TGTGCTATTCGCCGATCGGGGGGGGGCGTGTATACGCAGTATTTT,CAIRRSGGGVYTQYF
TRBV6-2/TRBV6-3,NA,NA,TRBJ2-1,TGTGCCAGCAGTAACTGGGTCTCCTACAATGAGCAGTTCTTC,CASSNWVSYNEQFF
TRBV12-5,TRBD1,NA,TRBJ1-5,TGTGCTAGTGGTCCAGATCAGGGACAGGGCAGTCAGCCCCAGCATTTT,CASGPDQGQGSQPQHF
TRBV7-8,TRBD1,many,TRBJ1-1,TGTGCCAGCAGTCGCTTTCCCGGGACAGGGAACACTGAAGCTTTCTTT,CASSRFPGTGNTEAFF
TRBV14,NA,many,TRBJ2-5,TGTGCCAGCAGCCTTGGGGGCTCCCAGTACTTC,CASSLGGSQYF
TRBV11-3,NA,few,TRBJ2-6,TGTGCCAGCAGCCAAAATCCTGGGGCCAACGTCCTGACTTTC,CASSQNPGANVLTF
TRBV11-2,NA,many,TRBJ1-5,TGTGCCAGCAGCTTGGGCATAAATCAGCCCCAGCATTTT,CASSLGINQPQHF